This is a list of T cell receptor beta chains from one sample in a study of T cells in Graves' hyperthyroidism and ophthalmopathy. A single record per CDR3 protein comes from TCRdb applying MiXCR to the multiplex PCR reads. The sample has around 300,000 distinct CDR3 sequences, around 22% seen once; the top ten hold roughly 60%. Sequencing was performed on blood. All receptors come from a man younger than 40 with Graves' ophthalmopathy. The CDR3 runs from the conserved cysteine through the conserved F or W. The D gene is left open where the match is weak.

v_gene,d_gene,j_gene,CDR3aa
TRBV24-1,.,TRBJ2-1,CATQAGPRHEQFF
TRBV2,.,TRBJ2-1,CASTGFYNEQFF
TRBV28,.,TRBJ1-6,CASSLQRVGGNSPLHF
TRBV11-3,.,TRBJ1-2,CASSLGQARYGYTF
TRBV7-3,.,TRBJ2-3,CASSLEDQSDTQYF
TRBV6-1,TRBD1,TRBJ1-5,CASSITGGYQPQHF
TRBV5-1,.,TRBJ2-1,CASTPAVIQGGSEQFF
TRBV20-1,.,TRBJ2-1,CSARVPLPRPPGNEQFF
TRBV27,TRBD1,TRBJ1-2,CASSTTGTGGGYGYTF
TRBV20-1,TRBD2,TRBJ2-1,CSAGTSGRSSEQFF
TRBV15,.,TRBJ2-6,CATSRPGEVSGANVLTF
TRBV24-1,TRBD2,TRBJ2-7,CATSDSGTSPNEQYF
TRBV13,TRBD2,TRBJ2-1,CASSPTWAGANSYNEQFF
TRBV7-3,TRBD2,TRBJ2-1,CASSLTSGIDEQFF
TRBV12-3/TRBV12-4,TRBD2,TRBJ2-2,CASREPRTSGVNGELFF
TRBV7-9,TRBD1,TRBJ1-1,CASSWDRGGTEAFF
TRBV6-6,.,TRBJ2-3,CASSYSRGSTDTQYF
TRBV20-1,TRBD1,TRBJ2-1,CSATTGGPYNEQFF
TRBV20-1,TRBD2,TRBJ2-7,CSARVVSGGYEQYF
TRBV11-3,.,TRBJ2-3,CASTTGPDTDTQYF
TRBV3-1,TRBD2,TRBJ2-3,CASSQRTSGRAGTDTQYF
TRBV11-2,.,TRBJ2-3,CASSLVRGQDTQYF
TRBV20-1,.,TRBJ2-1,CSARDWGELSSYNEQFF
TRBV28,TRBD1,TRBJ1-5,CASRPGQGAFQPQHF
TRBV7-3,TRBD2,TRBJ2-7,CASSLSGRVDEQYF
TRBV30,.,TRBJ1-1,CAWVRTMNTEAFF
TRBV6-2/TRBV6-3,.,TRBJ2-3,CASGDGRGRQSRGTQYF
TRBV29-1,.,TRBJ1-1,CSVRVGPANTEAFF
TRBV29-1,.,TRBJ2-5,CSASTAAQETQYF
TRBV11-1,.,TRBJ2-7,CASSLRADYEQYF
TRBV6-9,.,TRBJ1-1,CASSYYVGGLNTEAFF
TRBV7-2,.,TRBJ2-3,CASSSALRTSTDTQYF